A selection of T cell receptor beta chains follows, all from one sample in a study of Ad26.COV2.S vaccination and SARS-CoV-2 variants. Generated by immunoSEQ multiplex PCR, the TCRdb table keeps only in-frame clones and is missing some. The repertoire holds 300,000 to 400,000 clones, with around 86% as singletons. Here the sequenced sample was peripheral blood, taken in a trial of Ad26.COV2.S vaccine versus placebo. The receptors come from a person between 18 and 65 years old who received the Ad26.COV2.S COVID-19 vaccine or a placebo. Each CDR3 is given with its conserved first and last residue. Fields, in order: V gene, CDR3 length, D gene, J gene, clone size, CDR3 DNA, CDR3 protein. D genes are given only for firm matches. Clone size appears in some rows only: once, few, many, or a class for an expanded clone.

V gene: TRBV6-2/TRBV6-3; CDR3 length: 19; D gene: TRBD1; J gene: TRBJ1-5; clone size: few; CDR3 DNA: TGTGCCAGCAGTTTCGACCCGGGACAGGACGTGTATAGCAATCAGCCCCAGCATTTT; CDR3 protein: CASSFDPGQDVYSNQPQHF
V gene: TRBV6-1; CDR3 length: 12; D gene: -; J gene: TRBJ1-5; clone size: -; CDR3 DNA: TGTGCCAGCAGTGAAGCGAGGCAGCCCCAGCATTTT; CDR3 protein: CASSEARQPQHF
V gene: TRBV5-4; CDR3 length: 14; D gene: -; J gene: TRBJ2-7; clone size: few; CDR3 DNA: TGTGCCAGCAGGGGAAGGGATGGGAGCGACGAGCAGTACTTC; CDR3 protein: CASRGRDGSDEQYF
V gene: TRBV19; CDR3 length: 13; D gene: -; J gene: TRBJ2-7; clone size: -; CDR3 DNA: TGTGCCAGTAGTATCGCAGGCAACAACGAGCAGTACTTC; CDR3 protein: CASSIAGNNEQYF
V gene: TRBV13; CDR3 length: 12; D gene: TRBD1; J gene: TRBJ1-2; clone size: -; CDR3 DNA: TGTGCCAGCAGACGACAGGGGTATGGCTACACCTTC; CDR3 protein: CASRRQGYGYTF
V gene: TRBV27; CDR3 length: 16; D gene: TRBD1; J gene: TRBJ2-7; clone size: -; CDR3 DNA: TGTGCCAGCAGTTCCCCCGGGACAGGACATTCCTACGAGCAGTACTTC; CDR3 protein: CASSSPGTGHSYEQYF
V gene: TRBV9; CDR3 length: 12; D gene: -; J gene: TRBJ2-1; clone size: medium-sized; CDR3 DNA: TGTGCCAGCAGCACACAGGGCACTGAGCAGTTCTTC; CDR3 protein: CASSTQGTEQFF
V gene: TRBV3-1/TRBV3-2; CDR3 length: 17; D gene: -; J gene: TRBJ2-6; clone size: once; CDR3 DNA: TGTGCCAGCAGCTTGGGACGAGGAGGGGATGGGGCCAACGTCCTGACTTTC; CDR3 protein: CASSLGRGGDGANVLTF
V gene: TRBV9; CDR3 length: 14; D gene: -; J gene: TRBJ2-5; clone size: -; CDR3 DNA: TGTGCCAGCAGCGTAATGGTCGGGGGAGAGACCCAGTACTTC; CDR3 protein: CASSVMVGGETQYF
V gene: TRBV5-1; CDR3 length: 16; D gene: TRBD1; J gene: TRBJ2-5; clone size: -; CDR3 DNA: TGCGCCAGCAGCTTGGTCAATTCGGACAGGGAAGAGACCCAGTACTTC; CDR3 protein: CASSLVNSDREETQYF
V gene: TRBV29-1; CDR3 length: 15; D gene: -; J gene: TRBJ2-5; clone size: once; CDR3 DNA: TGCAGCGTTGAAGCCCACCCGGGGTTAGCAGAGACCCAGTACTTC; CDR3 protein: CSVEAHPGLAETQYF
V gene: TRBV3-1/TRBV3-2; CDR3 length: 14; D gene: -; J gene: TRBJ2-1; clone size: -; CDR3 DNA: TGTGCCAGCAGCCTATCAAGTGGTCGCAATGAGCAGTTCTTC; CDR3 protein: CASSLSSGRNEQFF
V gene: TRBV27; CDR3 length: 17; D gene: -; J gene: TRBJ2-6; clone size: -; CDR3 DNA: TGTGCCAGCAGTTTAATGCTCGGAGCCTCTGGGGCCAACGTCCTGACTTTC; CDR3 protein: CASSLMLGASGANVLTF
V gene: TRBV5-1; CDR3 length: 15; D gene: -; J gene: TRBJ1-2; clone size: -; CDR3 DNA: TGCGCCAGCAGCTTGGGGGGATCTTTGGCTTATGGCTACACCTTC; CDR3 protein: CASSLGGSLAYGYTF
V gene: TRBV7-9; CDR3 length: 14; D gene: -; J gene: TRBJ1-1; clone size: -; CDR3 DNA: TGTGCCAGCAGAGAGGGACTGCAGAACACTGAAGCTTTCTTT; CDR3 protein: CASREGLQNTEAFF
V gene: TRBV27; CDR3 length: 16; D gene: TRBD2; J gene: TRBJ2-7; clone size: -; CDR3 DNA: TGTGCCAGCAGCACCGGGACTAGCGGGGTCTCCTACGAGCAGTACTTC; CDR3 protein: CASSTGTSGVSYEQYF
V gene: TRBV5-1; CDR3 length: 14; D gene: -; J gene: TRBJ1-1; clone size: -; CDR3 DNA: TGCGCCAGCAGCATCACAGGGTTAAACACTGAAGCTTTCTTT; CDR3 protein: CASSITGLNTEAFF
V gene: TRBV4-1; CDR3 length: 15; D gene: -; J gene: TRBJ1-1; clone size: -; CDR3 DNA: TGCGCCAGCAGCTACCCGGCACAGGCAAACACTGAAGCTTTCTTT; CDR3 protein: CASSYPAQANTEAFF